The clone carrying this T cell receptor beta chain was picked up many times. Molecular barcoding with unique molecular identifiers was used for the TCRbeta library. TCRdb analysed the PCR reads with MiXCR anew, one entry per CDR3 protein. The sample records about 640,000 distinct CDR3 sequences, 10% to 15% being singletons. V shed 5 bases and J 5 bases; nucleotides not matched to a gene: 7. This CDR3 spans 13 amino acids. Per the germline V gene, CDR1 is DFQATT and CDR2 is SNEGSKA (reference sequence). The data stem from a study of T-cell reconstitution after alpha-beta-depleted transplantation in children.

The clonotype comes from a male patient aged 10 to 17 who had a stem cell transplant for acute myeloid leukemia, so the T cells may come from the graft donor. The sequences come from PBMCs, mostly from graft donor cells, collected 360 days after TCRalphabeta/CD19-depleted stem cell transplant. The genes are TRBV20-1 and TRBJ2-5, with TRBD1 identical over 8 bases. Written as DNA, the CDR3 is TGCAGTGCTCCCCCAGGGGGCGGGGAGACCCAGTACTTC. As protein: CSAPPGGGETQYF.